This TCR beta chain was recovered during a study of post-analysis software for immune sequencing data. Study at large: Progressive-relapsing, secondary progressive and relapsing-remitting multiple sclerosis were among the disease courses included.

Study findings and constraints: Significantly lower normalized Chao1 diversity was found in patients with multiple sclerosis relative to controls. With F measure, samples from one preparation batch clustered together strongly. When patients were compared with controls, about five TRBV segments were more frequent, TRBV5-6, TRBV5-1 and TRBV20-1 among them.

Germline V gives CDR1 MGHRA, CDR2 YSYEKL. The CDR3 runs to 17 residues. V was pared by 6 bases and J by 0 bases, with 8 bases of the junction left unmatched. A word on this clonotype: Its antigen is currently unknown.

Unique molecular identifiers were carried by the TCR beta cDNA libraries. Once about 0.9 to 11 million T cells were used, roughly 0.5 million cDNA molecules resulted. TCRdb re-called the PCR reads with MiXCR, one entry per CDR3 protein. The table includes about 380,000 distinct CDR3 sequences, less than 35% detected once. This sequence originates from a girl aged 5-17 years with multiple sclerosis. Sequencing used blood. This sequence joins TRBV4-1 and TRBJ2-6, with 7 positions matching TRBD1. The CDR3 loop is CASSQTGWISGANVLTF. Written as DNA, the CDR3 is TGCGCCAGCAGTCAGACAGGGTGGATCTCTGGGGCCAACGTCCTGACTTTC.